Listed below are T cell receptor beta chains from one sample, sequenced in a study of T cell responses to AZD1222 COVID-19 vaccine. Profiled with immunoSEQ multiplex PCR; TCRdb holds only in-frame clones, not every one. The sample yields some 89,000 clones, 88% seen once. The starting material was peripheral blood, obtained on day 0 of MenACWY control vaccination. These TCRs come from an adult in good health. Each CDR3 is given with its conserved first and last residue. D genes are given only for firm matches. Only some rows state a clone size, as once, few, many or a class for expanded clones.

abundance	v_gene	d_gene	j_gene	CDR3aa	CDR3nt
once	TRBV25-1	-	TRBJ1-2	CASSAVLGYTF	TGTGCCAGCTCGGCCGTACTGGGCTACACCTTC
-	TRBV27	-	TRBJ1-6	CASSGLGSPLHF	TGTGCCAGCAGTGGCTTGGGTTCACCCCTCCACTTT
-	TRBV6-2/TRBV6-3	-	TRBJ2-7	CASSNTRNEQYF	TGTGCCAGCAGTAACACTAGGAACGAGCAGTACTTC
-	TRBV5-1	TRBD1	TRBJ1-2	CASSLWTGGNGYTF	TGCGCCAGCAGCTTGTGGACAGGGGGCAATGGCTACACCTTC
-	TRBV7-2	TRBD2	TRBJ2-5	CASSPRIVGGETQYF	TGTGCCAGCAGCCCCCGTATTGTCGGGGGGGAGACCCAGTACTTC
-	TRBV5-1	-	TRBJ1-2	CASSPTGNFEGYGYTF	TGCGCCAGCAGCCCCACAGGGAACTTTGAGGGCTATGGCTACACCTTC
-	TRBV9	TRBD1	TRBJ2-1	CASSARQGNEQFF	TGTGCCAGCAGCGCTCGACAGGGGAATGAGCAGTTCTTC
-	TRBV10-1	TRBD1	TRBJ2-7	CASSALEGQGPYEQYF	TGCGCCAGCAGTGCCCTTGAAGGACAGGGCCCCTACGAGCAGTACTTC
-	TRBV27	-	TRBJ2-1	CASSVSYNEQFF	TGTGCCAGCAGTGTCTCCTACAATGAGCAGTTCTTC
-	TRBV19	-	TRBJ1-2	CASSIDPGSNGYTF	TGTGCCAGTAGTATAGATCCGGGCTCAAATGGCTACACCTTC
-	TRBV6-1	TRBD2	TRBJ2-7	CASSESGLATYEQYF	TGTGCCAGCAGTGAATCGGGACTAGCAACGTACGAGCAGTACTTC
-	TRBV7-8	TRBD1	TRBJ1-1	CASSYPSGGRNTEAFF	TGTGCCAGCAGCTACCCTTCAGGGGGCCGGAACACTGAAGCTTTCTTT
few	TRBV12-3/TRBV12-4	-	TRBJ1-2	CASSPGGPYGYTF	TGTGCCAGCAGCCCGGGGGGACCCTATGGCTACACCTTC
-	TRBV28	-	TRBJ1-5	CASSGGTRVNQPQHF	TGTGCCAGCAGTGGGGGGACGCGGGTTAATCAGCCCCAGCATTTT
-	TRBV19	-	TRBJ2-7	CASSTTQTLEQYF	TGTGCCAGTAGTACCACCCAAACCTTAGAGCAGTACTTC
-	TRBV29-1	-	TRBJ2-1	CSVEDRQLRGSEQFF	TGCAGCGTTGAAGATAGGCAATTACGGGGATCTGAGCAGTTCTTC
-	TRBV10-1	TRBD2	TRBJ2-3	CASSDSGLAGFTDTQYF	TGCGCCAGCAGTGACTCAGGACTAGCGGGGTTCACAGATACGCAGTATTTT
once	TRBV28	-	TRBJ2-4	CASTLSGLAKNIQYF	TGTGCCAGCACCCTCTCGGGGCTAGCCAAAAACATTCAGTACTTC
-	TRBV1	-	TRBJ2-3	CTSSLTTSGTNTDTQYF	TGCACCAGCAGCCTAACCACTAGCGGGACTAACACAGATACGCAGTATTTT
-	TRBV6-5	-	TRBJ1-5	CASSYSGDRNQPQHF	TGTGCCAGCAGTTACTCCGGGGACCGCAATCAGCCCCAGCATTTT
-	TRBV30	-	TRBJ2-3	CAWRAEGDTQYF	TGTGCCTGGAGGGCAGAGGGGGATACGCAGTATTTT
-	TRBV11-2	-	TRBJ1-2	CASSPWMEDYGYTF	TGTGCCAGCAGCCCCTGGATGGAGGACTATGGCTACACCTTC
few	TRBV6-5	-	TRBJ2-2	CASSLERNTGELFF	TGTGCCAGCAGTTTAGAACGGAACACCGGGGAGCTGTTTTTT
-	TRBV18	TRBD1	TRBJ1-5	CASSGPGQVNQPQHF	TGTGCCAGCTCAGGTCCGGGACAGGTAAATCAGCCCCAGCATTTT
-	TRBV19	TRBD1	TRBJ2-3	CASTEGQGTDTQYF	TGTGCCAGTACCGAAGGACAGGGCACAGATACGCAGTATTTT
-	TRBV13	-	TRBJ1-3	CASSAYTGQLNTIYF	TGTGCCAGCAGCGCATACACTGGACAGCTAAACACCATATATTTT
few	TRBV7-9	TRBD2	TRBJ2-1	CASTPIAGEGEQFF	TGTGCCAGCACTCCCATAGCGGGAGAGGGTGAGCAGTTCTTC
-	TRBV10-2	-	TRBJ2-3	CASSSTPPGTFTDTQYF	TGCGCCAGCAGTTCCACCCCGCCCGGTACCTTCACAGATACGCAGTATTTT